The clone carrying this TCR beta chain was counted many times. This entry is derived from a study of T cells in Graves' hyperthyroidism and ophthalmopathy. RNA transcripts yielded amplified TCR beta CDR3 regions. A set of HTBI primers served as the primers for a first-round RT-PCR of the TCR CDR3. From the multiplex PCR reads, TCRdb called clonotypes with MiXCR, one entry per CDR3 protein. The sample consists of 700,000 to 850,000 distinct CDR3 sequences, just over 35% of them appearing once. Germline values: CDR1 SGDLS, CDR2 YYNGEE. V lost 3 bases, J lost 1 base, and 5 bases stayed unmatched. The CDR3 is 15 amino acids.

This chain links TRBV9 with TRBJ2-7; 9 bases agree with TRBD1. The sequenced sample consisted of blood. The clonotype comes from a middle-aged woman with Graves' hyperthyroidism. The CDR3 loop reads CASSGGTGISYEQYF. CDR3 sequence (DNA): TGTGCCAGCAGCGGGGGGACAGGGATTTCCTACGAGCAGTACTTC.